A single sample gave rise to the 13 T cell receptor beta chains below, sequenced in a study of T cells in women clearing cervical HPV infection. Generated by immunoSEQ multiplex PCR, the TCRdb table keeps only in-frame clones and is missing some. Recorded for this sample: 15,000 to 20,000 clones. The material sequenced was blood buffy coat. These receptor sequences come from a woman between 18 and 69 years old with a cervical HPV16 infection that either progressed to CIN3+ or cleared (not recorded which).

Turning to this clone: Coverage ceases 3 residues before the CDR3 finishes, and the germline J gene fills in the end. The genes are TRBV20-1 and TRBJ2-3; maybe TRBD2 (5 bases). CDR1 is DFQATT and CDR2 is SNEGSKA in the germline V gene (reference sequence). The CDR3 sequence is 11 residues long. With 6 bases removed from V and 6 bases from J, the gap between germline ends came to 10 bases. Partial CDR3 DNA: TGCAGTGCCGACCGGGGTGATACG. Amino acids: CSADRGDT. In full, the CDR3 reads CSADRGDTQYF.

A word on this clone: The CDR3 end is not reached by the read, which stops 3 residues before it; the germline J gene fills it in. The gene calls are TRBV7-2 and TRBJ2-1; 9 bases map to TRBD1. Per germline, CDR1 SGHTA and CDR2 FQGNSA. J lost 4 bases, V lost 1 base, and 2 bases had no gene match. The length of the CDR3 is 15 residues. Incomplete CDR3 DNA: TGTGCCAGCAGCTTAGGACAGGGGGGTTACAATGAG. This gives the protein CASSLGQGGYNE. The complete CDR3 protein is CASSLGQGGYNEQFF.

Comments on this clone: The CDR3 end lies 3 residues beyond the end of the read and is filled in from the germline J gene. The genes are TRBV18 and TRBJ1-2; D may be TRBD1 (5 bases). Germline CDR1 KGHSH, CDR2 LQKENI. The CDR3 covers 13 residues. Trimming took 2 bases from V and 6 from J, leaving 10 bases between them. CDR3 amino acids: CASSPIEGDGYTF. CDR3 DNA, as far as it was read: TGTGCCAGCTCACCAATAGAAGGGGATGGC. Complete variable domain (other parts from reference TRBV18 and TRBJ1-2): NAGVMQNPRHLVRRRGQEARLRCSPMKGHSHVYWYRQLPEEGLKFMVYLQKENIIDESGMPKERFSAEFPKEGPSILRIQQVVRGDSAAYFCASSPIEGDGYTFGSGTRLTVV.

Comments on this clone: The read comes to an end 3 residues before the CDR3 does, leaving the germline J gene to fill in the end. The rearrangement links TRBV7-2 to TRBJ1-4; unclear D gene. Germline-derived CDR1 and CDR2 are SGHTA and FQGNSA. The CDR3 spans 14 residues. Trimming pared 4 bases from V and 6 bases from J, leaving 12 bases between. CDR3 loop: CASSSPRAHEKLFF. The DNA read from the CDR3 is TGTGCCAGCAGCTCCCCGCGCGCACATGAAAAA.

A note on this clone: The CDR3 end falls 3 residues outside the read, so it is completed with the germline J gene. The genes are TRBV5-1 and TRBJ2-7; 9 bases match TRBD1. Germline values: CDR1 SGHRS, CDR2 YFSETQ. V shed 0 bases, J shed 5 bases, and the junction held 9 bases outside the gene matches. The CDR3 runs to 16 residues. CDR3 sequence reads: CASSLVQDRGSNEQYF. Incomplete CDR3 DNA: TGCGCCAGCAGCTTGGTTCAGGACAGGGGTTCCAACGAG.

In regard to this clone: The sequenced fragment ends 3 residues before the CDR3 boundary, so the rest is inferred from the germline J gene. V and J are TRBV5-6 and TRBJ1-1; D is undetermined. This CDR3 contains 13 residues. CDR1 is SGHDT and CDR2 is YYEEEE in the germline V gene. The CDR3 bases that were read are TGTGCCAGCAGCTTGGATGATAACTATGGC. This codes for CASSLDDNYG. From start to end, the CDR3 is CASSLDDNYGAFF.

In the case of this clone: The DNA ends 3 residues before the CDR3 does, and the rest of the CDR3 is filled in from the germline J gene. The chain uses TRBV10-2 and TRBJ2-7, with TRBD1 matching 9 bases. The CDR3 is 15 residues long. J lost 0 bases, V lost 7 bases, and 7 bases had no gene match. CDR1 and CDR2 from the germline V gene are WSHSY and SAAADI. Partial CDR3 DNA: TGCGCCAGCAAGCCGGGACAGGGTAGCTCCTACGAG. It codes for CASKPGQGSSYE. In full, the CDR3 reads CASKPGQGSSYEQYF.

Regarding this clone: The read terminates 3 residues before the CDR3 end, so the remaining end is supplied by the germline J gene. The chain uses TRBV12-3 or TRBV12-4 and TRBJ2-3; TRBD2 agrees at 8 bases. V lost 4 bases, J lost 4 bases, and 10 bases stayed unmatched. The CDR3 is 16 amino acids. The CDR3 bases that were read are TGTGCCAGCAGTTACGGGGGGGCCGTTAGGTCAGATACG. This translates into CASSYGGAVRSDT. The entire CDR3 protein is CASSYGGAVRSDTQYF.

About this clone: The read stops 3 residues short of the end of the CDR3; the missing end is completed from the germline J gene. This chain joins TRBV18 and TRBJ2-3; D possibly corresponds to TRBD1 (5 bases). Trimming removed 3 bases at V and 2 bases at J, with 21 bases between. CDR3 length: 18 residues. Germline V gene lookup returns CDR1 KGHSH and CDR2 LQKENI. The covered CDR3 bases are TGTGCCAGCTCACCCCTCCAAGGGGCCCCATTGGACACAGATACG. Its translation: CASSPLQGAPLDTDT. The full CDR3 protein reads CASSPLQGAPLDTDTQYF.

Regarding this clone: The CDR3 extends 3 residues past the end of the read, so its final part is completed from the germline J gene. V is TRBV19 and J is TRBJ2-3, with 10 bases matching TRBD1. This CDR3 is built from 14 residues. Trimming removed 5 bases from V and 1 base from J; junction bases left unmatched: 0. Germline lookup yields CDR1 LNHDA and CDR2 SQIVND (reference sequence). Partial CDR3 DNA: TGTGCCAGTAGTGGGACAGGGGGCACAGATACG. Protein: CASSGTGGTDT. The complete CDR3 protein is CASSGTGGTDTQYF.

As for this clone: The CDR3 end is not reached by the read, which stops 3 residues before it; the germline J gene fills it in. The chain carries TRBV5-6 and TRBJ2-3; D is possibly TRBD1 (5 bases). Per germline, CDR1 SGHDT and CDR2 YYEEEE. The CDR3 extends over 15 amino acids. The germline V and J ends were trimmed by 3 bases and 0 bases, with 11 bases remaining between them. CDR3 in amino acids: CASSWQGTSTDTQYF. The sequenced part of the CDR3 DNA is TGTGCCAGCAGCTGGCAGGGTACTAGCACAGATACG.

The sequenced CDR3 bases are TGTGCCAGCTCACCTTTCGGAGCAGGGGGACAAGAGACT. This gives the protein CASSPFGAGGQET. The CDR3 as a whole reads CASSPFGAGGQETQYF. The chain has TRBV18 and TRBJ2-4; 7 nucleotides line up with TRBD1. The read ends 3 residues early relative to the CDR3; the germline J gene fills the gap. Germline assignment: CDR1 KGHSH and CDR2 LQKENI. The CDR3 is 16 amino acids.

About this clone itself: The DNA ends 3 residues before the CDR3 does, and the rest of the CDR3 is filled in from the germline J gene. The V gene is TRBV19, the J gene TRBJ1-5; no clear D gene. Germline-derived CDR1 and CDR2 are LNHDA and SQIVND (reference sequence). V gave up 7 bases and J gave up 2 bases, with 12 bases separating them. The CDR3 consists of 14 residues. The DNA read from the CDR3 is TGTGCCAGTACCGGGGTAACCGGCAATCAGCCC. Protein product: CASTGVTGNQP. The full CDR3 sequence reads CASTGVTGNQPQHF.